A selection of T cell receptor beta chains follows, all from one sample in a study of identical twins. TCRdb passed the 5' RACE reads through MiXCR, listing each CDR3 protein once. The sample lists approximately 140,000 distinct CDR3 sequences; 3.5% were seen once. Sequencing used memory T cells sorted from blood. These receptors all stem from a man between 18 and 29 years old in good health. CDR3s include the opening cysteine and the closing phenylalanine or tryptophan. D genes are given only for firm matches. Size tells how often a clone was seen (once, few, many) or the class of an expanded clone, and some rows leave it out.

>TRBV11-2|few|TRBJ2-5|TRBD1
CASSRRQGARGETQYF
TGTGCCAGCAGCAGACGACAGGGGGCCAGAGGAGAGACCCAGTACTTC
>TRBV6-4|many|TRBJ1-6|-
CASRDRNSPLHF
TGTGCCAGCAGAGACAGGAATTCACCCCTCCACTTT
>TRBV19|many|TRBJ2-5|-
CASSIVWTQETQYF
TGTGCCAGTAGTATAGTTTGGACCCAAGAGACCCAGTACTTC
>TRBV30|few|TRBJ2-1|-
CAWSRPGPEQFF
TGTGCCTGGAGTCGCCCCGGGCCTGAGCAGTTCTTC
>TRBV6-5|-|TRBJ2-7|-
CASSYGLRGYEQYF
TGTGCCAGCAGTTACGGTCTTCGGGGCTACGAGCAGTACTTC
>TRBV27|-|TRBJ2-7|-
CASSSHLLQSTYEQYF
TGTGCCAGCAGTTCCCATTTACTCCAATCGACCTACGAGCAGTACTTC
>TRBV11-1|many|TRBJ2-5|-
CASSLDVGTMETQYF
TGTGCCAGCAGCTTAGACGTGGGTACGATGGAGACCCAGTACTTC
>TRBV20-1|many|TRBJ2-3|-
CSARDHPDTQYF
TGCAGTGCTAGAGATCACCCCGATACGCAGTATTTT
>TRBV4-3|many|TRBJ2-6|-
CASSQDPSGANVLTF
TGCGCCAGCAGCCAAGATCCCTCTGGGGCCAACGTCCTGACTTTC
>TRBV6-1|many|TRBJ2-1|TRBD1
CASRIGTGRDEQFF
TGTGCCAGCAGGATCGGGACAGGTAGGGATGAGCAGTTCTTC
>TRBV28|many|TRBJ1-2|-
CAGYDWGGGYTF
TGTGCCGGCTACGACTGGGGTGGTGGCTACACCTTC
>TRBV5-5|many|TRBJ2-7|TRBD2
CASSLGGLASYEQYF
TGTGCCAGCAGCTTGGGCGGACTAGCCTCCTACGAGCAGTACTTC
>TRBV5-1|-|TRBJ1-2|-
CASSLEVDNYGYTF
TGCGCCAGCAGCTTGGAGGTGGATAACTATGGCTACACCTTC
>TRBV4-1|many|TRBJ2-6|-
CASSQSTGPNVLTF
TGCGCCAGCAGCCAATCGACAGGTCCCAACGTCCTGACTTTC
>TRBV30|-|TRBJ1-1|-
CAWSPHMNTEAFF
TGTGCCTGGAGTCCTCATATGAACACTGAAGCTTTCTTT
>TRBV6-5|many|TRBJ2-1|-
CASTWLNYNEQFF
TGTGCCAGCACTTGGCTTAACTACAATGAGCAGTTCTTC
>TRBV9|many|TRBJ2-7|-
CASSQGGGSSYEQYF
TGTGCCAGCAGCCAAGGGGGGGGTAGCTCCTACGAGCAGTACTTC
>TRBV6-1|many|TRBJ2-2|-
CASMTASGLNTGELFF
TGTGCCAGCATGACTGCTTCAGGATTGAACACCGGGGAGCTGTTTTTT
>TRBV7-2|many|TRBJ2-1|-
CASSFYFNEQFF
TGTGCCAGCAGCTTTTACTTCAATGAGCAGTTCTTC
>TRBV12-3/TRBV12-4|many|TRBJ2-2|-
CASSYRGGGGELFF
TGTGCCAGCAGTTACAGGGGAGGTGGCGGGGAGCTGTTTTTT
>TRBV7-9|-|TRBJ2-5|TRBD1
CASSSSSPQGMETQYF
TGTGCCAGCAGCTCTTCGAGCCCACAGGGGATGGAGACCCAGTACTTC
>TRBV7-2|many|TRBJ2-1|-
CASSSHLAMRGNEQFF
TGTGCCAGCAGCTCACACCTAGCGATGAGAGGGAATGAGCAGTTCTTC
>TRBV28|many|TRBJ2-5|TRBD2
CASSVASGEQETQYF
TGTGCCAGCAGCGTGGCTAGCGGGGAGCAAGAGACCCAGTACTTC
>TRBV10-3|many|TRBJ1-5|-
CAISDLGGFSQPQHF
TGTGCCATCAGTGATCTTGGGGGCTTCAGCCAGCCCCAGCATTTT
>TRBV20-1|many|TRBJ2-7|-
CSARRRGLALGSYEQYF
TGCAGTGCTAGACGTCGGGGGCTGGCGCTGGGGTCCTACGAGCAGTACTTC
>TRBV19|few|TRBJ2-5|-
CASSISWRQSGTQYF
TGTGCCAGTAGTATAAGTTGGAGACAATCAGGGACCCAGTACTTC
>TRBV7-2|many|TRBJ2-3|TRBD2
CASSLSGTRADTQYF
TGTGCCAGCAGCTTATCCGGGACTAGAGCGGATACGCAGTATTTT
>TRBV3-1|many|TRBJ1-2|TRBD1
CASSDRVGYGYTF
TGTGCCAGCAGCGACAGGGTAGGCTATGGCTACACCTTC
>TRBV20-1|many|TRBJ2-1|-
CSGSKGGSSYNEQFF
TGCAGTGGATCAAAGGGGGGGAGCTCCTACAATGAGCAGTTCTTC
>TRBV28|many|TRBJ2-2|-
CASSWTDSTGELFF
TGTGCCAGCAGTTGGACAGATTCCACCGGGGAGCTGTTTTTT
>TRBV11-2|many|TRBJ2-2|-
CASSFQLRFANTGELFF
TGTGCCAGCAGCTTCCAACTCAGATTCGCGAACACCGGGGAGCTGTTTTTT
>TRBV5-1|many|TRBJ2-3|-
CASSSSLGTSYGSDTQYF
TGCGCCAGCAGCTCCTCCCTTGGGACGTCGTACGGGAGTGATACGCAGTATTTT
>TRBV7-2|many|TRBJ2-3|TRBD2
CASSLLAGGSTDTQYF
TGTGCCAGCAGCTTACTAGCGGGAGGGAGCACAGATACGCAGTATTTT
>TRBV18|many|TRBJ2-5|-
CASSTGETQYF
TGTGCCAGCTCAACGGGCGAGACCCAGTACTTC
>TRBV12-3/TRBV12-4|many|TRBJ2-1|-
CASSLASPNEQFF
TGTGCCAGCAGTTTAGCTAGTCCCAATGAGCAGTTCTTC
>TRBV4-2|few|TRBJ2-1|-
CASSPSGVGAYEQFF
TGTGCCAGCAGCCCTTCCGGCGTGGGCGCCTATGAGCAGTTCTTC
>TRBV12-3/TRBV12-4|many|TRBJ2-1|-
CASSHLSGLPSSSYNEQFF
TGTGCCAGCAGTCACTTAAGTGGGCTCCCGAGTAGCTCCTACAATGAGCAGTTCTTC
>TRBV21-1|many|TRBJ1-5|-
CASSKAYSNQPQHF
TGTGCCAGCAGCAAAGCATATAGCAATCAGCCCCAGCATTTT
>TRBV28|many|TRBJ2-5|-
CASSSVLPKETQYF
TGTGCCAGCAGTTCAGTGTTACCCAAAGAGACCCAGTACTTC
>TRBV12-3/TRBV12-4|few|TRBJ2-7|-
CASSISGTDSYEQYF
TGTGCCAGCAGCATATCCGGTACAGACTCCTACGAGCAGTACTTC
>TRBV20-1|many|TRBJ1-6|-
CSASGQSHSPLHF
TGCAGTGCTAGTGGGCAGTCCCATTCACCCCTCCACTTT
>TRBV24-1|-|TRBJ2-1|-
CATSDRDSQGSYNEQFF
TGTGCCACCAGTGACCGGGACTCCCAGGGCTCCTACAATGAGCAGTTCTTC
>TRBV9|many|TRBJ2-3|-
CASSASSEGLTDTQYF
TGTGCCAGCAGCGCTTCTTCGGAGGGCCTAACAGATACGCAGTATTTT
>TRBV28|few|TRBJ1-5|-
CTTGGNNQPQHF
TGTACCACCGGGGGTAATAATCAGCCCCAGCATTTT
>TRBV6-4|many|TRBJ2-1|TRBD2
CASSDSGGSGPNEQFF
TGTGCCAGCAGTGACTCTGGCGGGAGCGGGCCTAATGAGCAGTTCTTC
>TRBV20-1|many|TRBJ2-1|-
CSARVRGNEQFF
TGCAGTGCTAGAGTCCGAGGGAATGAGCAGTTCTTC
>TRBV28|many|TRBJ2-1|TRBD1
CASSATGAHSYNEQFF
TGTGCCAGCAGTGCAACAGGGGCCCACTCCTACAATGAGCAGTTCTTC
>TRBV15|many|TRBJ2-1|-
CATSRDVGESQQFF
TGTGCCACCAGCAGAGACGTCGGGGAATCCCAGCAGTTCTTC
>TRBV6-6|many|TRBJ1-2|TRBD1
CASSPQGGFGYTF
TGTGCCAGCAGTCCGCAGGGGGGGTTTGGCTACACCTTC
>TRBV6-2/TRBV6-3|many|TRBJ2-7|-
CASSYSGGHIYEQYF
TGTGCCAGCAGTTACTCGGGGGGACACATCTACGAGCAGTACTTC
>TRBV6-4|many|TRBJ2-1|-
CASSAGLDYNEQFF
TGTGCCAGCAGTGCCGGACTTGACTACAATGAGCAGTTCTTC
>TRBV29-1|many|TRBJ2-7|TRBD1
CSVLRDRAPYEQYF
TGCAGCGTTCTCCGGGACAGGGCCCCCTACGAGCAGTACTTC